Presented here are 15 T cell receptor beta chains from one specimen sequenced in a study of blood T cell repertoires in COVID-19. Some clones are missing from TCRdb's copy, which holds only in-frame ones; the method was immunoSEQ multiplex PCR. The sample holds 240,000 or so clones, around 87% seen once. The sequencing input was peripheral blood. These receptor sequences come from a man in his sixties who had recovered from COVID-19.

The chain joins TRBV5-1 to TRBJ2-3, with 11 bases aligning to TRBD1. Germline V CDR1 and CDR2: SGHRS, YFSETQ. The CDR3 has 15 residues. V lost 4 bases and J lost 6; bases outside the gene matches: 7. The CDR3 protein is CASSTDRGRVDTQYF. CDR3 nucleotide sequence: TGCGCCAGCAGCACGGACAGGGGGCGTGTGGATACGCAGTATTTT.

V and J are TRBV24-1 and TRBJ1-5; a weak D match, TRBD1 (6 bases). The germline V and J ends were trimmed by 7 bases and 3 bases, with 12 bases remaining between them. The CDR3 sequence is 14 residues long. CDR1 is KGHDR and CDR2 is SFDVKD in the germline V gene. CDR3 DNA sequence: TGTGCCACCAGCCGGGGGGCGAACAATCAGCCCCAGCATTTT. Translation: CATSRGANNQPQHF.

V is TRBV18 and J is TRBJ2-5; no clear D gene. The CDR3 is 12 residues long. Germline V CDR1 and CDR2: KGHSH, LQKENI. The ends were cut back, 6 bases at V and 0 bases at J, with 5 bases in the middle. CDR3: CASSSYQETQYF. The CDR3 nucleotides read TGTGCCAGCTCCTCGTACCAAGAGACCCAGTACTTC.

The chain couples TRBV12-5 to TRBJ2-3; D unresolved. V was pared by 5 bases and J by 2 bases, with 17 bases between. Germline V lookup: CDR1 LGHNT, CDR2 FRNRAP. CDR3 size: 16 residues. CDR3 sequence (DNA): TGTGCTAGTGGTCTTTTGGGTGGGCAACTCACAGATACGCAGTATTTT. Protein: CASGLLGGQLTDTQYF.

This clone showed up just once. The CDR3 here is CASSIFSGSAYEQYF. CDR3 in DNA: TGTGCCAGTAGTATTTTTTCGGGTTCGGCTTACGAGCAGTACTTC. The J gene is TRBJ2-7, the V gene TRBV19; D is unclear. The CDR3 has 15 residues. With 3 bases removed from V and 4 bases from J, the gap between germline ends came to 16 bases. CDR1 LNHDA and CDR2 SQIVND come from the germline V gene (reference sequence).

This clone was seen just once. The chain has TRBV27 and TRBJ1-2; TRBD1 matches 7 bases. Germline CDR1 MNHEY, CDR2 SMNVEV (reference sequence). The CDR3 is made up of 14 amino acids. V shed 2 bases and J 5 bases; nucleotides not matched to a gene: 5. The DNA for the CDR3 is TGTGCCAGCAGTTTAAGGGGACAGACGTATGGCTACACCTTC. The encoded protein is CASSLRGQTYGYTF.

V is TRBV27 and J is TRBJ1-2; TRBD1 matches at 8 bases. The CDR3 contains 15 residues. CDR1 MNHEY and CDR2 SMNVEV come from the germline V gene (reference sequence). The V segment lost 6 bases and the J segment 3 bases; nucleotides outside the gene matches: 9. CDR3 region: CASRPLAGGDYGYTF. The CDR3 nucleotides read TGTGCCAGCAGACCACTGGCAGGGGGCGACTATGGCTACACCTTC.

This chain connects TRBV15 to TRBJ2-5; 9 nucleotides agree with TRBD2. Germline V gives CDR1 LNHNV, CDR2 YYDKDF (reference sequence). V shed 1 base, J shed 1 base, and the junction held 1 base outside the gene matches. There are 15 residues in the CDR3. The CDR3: CATSRVSGGQETQYF. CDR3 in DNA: TGTGCCACCAGCAGAGTTAGCGGGGGCCAAGAGACCCAGTACTTC.

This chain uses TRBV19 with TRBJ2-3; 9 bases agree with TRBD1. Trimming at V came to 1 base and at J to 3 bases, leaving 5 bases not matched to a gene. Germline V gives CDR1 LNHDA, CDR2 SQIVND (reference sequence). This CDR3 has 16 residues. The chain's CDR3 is CASSIVGTGLTDTQYF. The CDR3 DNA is TGTGCCAGTAGTATAGTGGGGACAGGGTTAACAGATACGCAGTATTTT.

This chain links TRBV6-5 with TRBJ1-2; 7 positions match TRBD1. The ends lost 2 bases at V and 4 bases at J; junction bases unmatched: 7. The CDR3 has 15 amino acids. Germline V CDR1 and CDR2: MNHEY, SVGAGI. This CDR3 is CASSYATGAPYGYTF. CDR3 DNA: TGTGCCAGCAGTTACGCCACAGGGGCCCCCTATGGCTACACCTTC.

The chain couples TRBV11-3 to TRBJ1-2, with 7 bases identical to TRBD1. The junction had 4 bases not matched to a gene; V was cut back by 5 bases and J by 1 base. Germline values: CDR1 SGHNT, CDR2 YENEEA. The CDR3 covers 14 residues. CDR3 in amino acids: CASSMGQFNYGYTF. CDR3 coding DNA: TGTGCCAGCAGCATGGGACAGTTTAACTATGGCTACACCTTC.

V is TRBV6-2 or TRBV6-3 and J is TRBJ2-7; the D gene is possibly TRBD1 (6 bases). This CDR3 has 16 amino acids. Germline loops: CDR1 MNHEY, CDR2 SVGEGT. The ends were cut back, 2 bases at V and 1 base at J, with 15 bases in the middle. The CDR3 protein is CASSYLLGTQSYEQYF. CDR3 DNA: TGTGCCAGCAGTTACCTCCTTGGGACACAATCCTACGAGCAGTACTTC.

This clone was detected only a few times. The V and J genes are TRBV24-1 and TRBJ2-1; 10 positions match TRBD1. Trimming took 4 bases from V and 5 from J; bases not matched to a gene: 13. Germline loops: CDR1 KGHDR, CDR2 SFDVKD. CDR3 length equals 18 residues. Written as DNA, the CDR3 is TGTGCCACCAGTGACCTGACTCCGGGACAGGGGAATGACAATGAGCAGTTCTTC. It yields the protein CATSDLTPGQGNDNEQFF.

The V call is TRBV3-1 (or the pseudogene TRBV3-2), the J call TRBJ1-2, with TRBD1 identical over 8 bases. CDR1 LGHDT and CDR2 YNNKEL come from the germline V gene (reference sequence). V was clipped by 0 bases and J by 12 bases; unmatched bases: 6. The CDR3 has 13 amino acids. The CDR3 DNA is TGTGCCAGCAGCCAAGATCGGGGCAGGGGGCACACCTTC. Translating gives CASSQDRGRGHTF.

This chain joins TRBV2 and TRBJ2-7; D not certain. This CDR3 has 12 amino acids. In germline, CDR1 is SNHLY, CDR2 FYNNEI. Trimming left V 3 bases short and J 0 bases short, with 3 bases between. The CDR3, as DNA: TGTGCCAGCAGTGACAGCTCCTACGAGCAGTACTTC. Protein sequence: CASSDSSYEQYF.